Following are 12 T cell receptor beta chains from one sample sequenced in a study of identical twins' blood T cells. TCRdb itself ran the 5' RACE reads through MiXCR, one entry per CDR3 protein. This sample has fewer than 450,000 distinct CDR3 sequences; over 25% occur once, and the top ten carry roughly 5.5%. Specimen: PBMCs. The source is a woman between 18 and 55 years old in good health.

The rearrangement joins TRBV4-1 to TRBJ1-5; weak D call: TRBD1 (5 bases). The CDR3 is 15 residues long. CDR1 and CDR2 (germline): MGHRA, YSYEKL. Trimming shortened V by 3 bases and J by 0 bases, and 9 bases separated the two germline ends. DNA for the CDR3: TGCGCCAGCAGCCAGAGGGACCGTAGCAATCAGCCCCAGCATTTT. Amino acid sequence: CASSQRDRSNQPQHF.

This chain uses TRBV12-5 with TRBJ1-1, with D perhaps TRBD1 (5 bases). V was clipped by 7 bases and J by 7 bases, with 22 bases between them. The CDR3 is made up of 15 amino acids. Germline V gene data show CDR1 as LGHNT and CDR2 as FRNRAP. The CDR3 DNA is TGTGCTAGTGTCGCGTTCGGGGGAGCGGCCGGTGAAGCTTTCTTT. Protein product: CASVAFGGAAGEAFF. Drawing the rest from reference TRBV12-5 and TRBJ1-1, the complete variable domain is DARVTQTPRHKVTEMGQEVTMRCQPILGHNTVFWYRQTMMQGLELLAYFRNRAPLDDSGMPKDRFSAEMPDATLATLKIQPSEPRDSAVYFCASVAFGGAAGEAFFGQGTRLTVV.

As for this clonotype: A junction end diverges from the germline sequence, so it may reflect a read error. The chain links TRBV29-1 to TRBJ1-1, with a weak D call TRBD1 (6 bases). Germline V gives CDR1 SQVTM, CDR2 ANQGSEA. The CDR3 has 11 residues. The CDR3 region is CSAIGGVEALF. The CDR3 DNA is TGCAGCGCAATAGGGGGAGTTGAAGCTCTCTTT. Supplemented by reference TRBV29-1 and TRBJ1-1, the full variable domain reads SAVISQKPSRDICQRGTSLTIQCQVDSQVTMMFWYRQQPGQSLTLIATANQGSEATYESGFVIDKFPISRPNLTFSTLTVSNMSPEDSSIYLCSAIGGVEALFGQGTRLTVV.

This clonotype was recorded a few times. V gene TRBV7-2 combines with J gene TRBJ1-4, with D tentatively TRBD1 (5 bases). Germline V gives CDR1 SGHTA, CDR2 FQGNSA. Trimming removed 2 bases at V and 3 bases at J, with 10 bases between. The CDR3 extends over 15 amino acids. The CDR3 loop reads CASSLRTGPNEKLFF. For the CDR3, the DNA is TGTGCCAGCAGCTTACGCACAGGTCCTAATGAAAAACTGTTTTTT. Using reference TRBV7-2 and TRBJ1-4 for the parts outside the CDR3, the full variable domain is GAGVSQSPSNKVTEKGKDVELRCDPISGHTALYWYRQSLGQGLEFLIYFQGNSAPDKSGLPSDRFSAERTGGSVSTLTIQRTQQEDSAVYLCASSLRTGPNEKLFFGSGTQLSVL.

This clonotype was recorded a few times. The gene calls are TRBV9 and TRBJ2-1, with 10 bases fitting TRBD2. The V gene end was trimmed by 1 base and the J gene end by 3 bases; junction bases not matched to a gene: 4. Looked up from germline, CDR1 is SGDLS and CDR2 is YYNGEE. The CDR3 is made up of 16 amino acids. The CDR3 bases are TGTGCCAGCAGCGTAAGCGGGAGGGCCGGCTACAATGAGCAGTTCTTC. This sequence encodes CASSVSGRAGYNEQFF.

The J gene is TRBJ1-1, the V gene TRBV20-1; 7 bases map to TRBD1. This CDR3 is 15 amino acids long. Trimming took 6 bases from V and 6 from J; bases not matched to a gene: 16. Germline loops: CDR1 DFQATT, CDR2 SNEGSKA (reference sequence). The CDR3 is CSAPARGKDLAEAFF. DNA for the CDR3: TGCAGTGCCCCCGCCAGGGGGAAGGACTTGGCTGAAGCTTTCTTT.

This clonotype was counted between two and nine times. The chain recombines TRBV5-6 with TRBJ1-1; TRBD1 matches at 7 bases. J was trimmed by 5 bases and V by 4 bases; bases with no gene match: 20. CDR1 and CDR2 (germline): SGHDT, YYEEEE. The CDR3 has 18 amino acids. In nucleotides, the CDR3 is TGTGCCAGCAGCATAGGGGGCATCGGATCCTTTTATGGTACTGAAGCTTTCTTT. This translates into CASSIGGIGSFYGTEAFF.

This rearrangement joins TRBV7-9 to TRBJ2-2; D uncertain. The V end lost 5 bases, the J end lost 0 bases, and 13 bases lay between the germline ends. Germline V CDR1 and CDR2: SEHNR, FQNEAQ (reference sequence). The CDR3 spans 16 residues. DNA of the CDR3: TGTGCCAGCAGCGGCGGATCCCTGACGAACACCGGGGAGCTGTTTTTT. Its protein is CASSGGSLTNTGELFF.

This sequence joins TRBV14 and TRBJ2-2; possible D gene TRBD2, 5 bases. The V gene's germline CDR1 is SGHDN and CDR2 FVKESK. The germline V and J ends were trimmed by 6 bases and 2 bases, with 10 bases remaining between them. There are 14 residues in the CDR3. Here the CDR3 DNA reads TGTGCCAGCAGGGCCGGGATTAACACCGGGGAGCTGTTTTTT. Its protein is CASRAGINTGELFF.

This clonotype occurred a few times. The J gene is TRBJ1-1, the V gene TRBV5-6; D not certain. This CDR3 is 14 amino acids long. V was cut by 1 base and J by 1 base, with 8 bases left in between. The germline V gene has CDR1 SGHDT and CDR2 YYEEEE. For the CDR3, the DNA is TGTGCCAGCAGCTTGTGGAAGGGGAACACTGAAGCTTTCTTT. Translated: CASSLWKGNTEAFF.

This clonotype has ten or more counts. The CDR3 loop reads CASSLVAGTDTQYF. CDR3 DNA: TGTGCCAGCAGCTTAGTCGCGGGCACAGATACGCAGTATTTT. The chain couples TRBV7-9 to TRBJ2-3; D uncertain. Germline V gene lookup returns CDR1 SEHNR and CDR2 FQNEAQ (reference sequence). The CDR3 is 14 amino acids. Trimming shortened V by 1 base and J by 1 base, and 6 bases separated the two germline ends. Full variable domain (rest looked up from reference TRBV7-9 and TRBJ2-3): DTGVSQNPRHKITKRGQNVTFRCDPISEHNRLYWYRQTLGQGPEFLTYFQNEAQLEKSRLLSDRFSAERPKGSFSTLEIQRTEQGDSAMYLCASSLVAGTDTQYFGPGTRLTVL.

This clonotype was seen a handful of times. The CDR3 nucleotides are TGCAGTGCCCGTTCCGGGTCAACTGGAAACACCATATATTTT. Its protein product is CSARSGSTGNTIYF. The chain is built from TRBV20-1 and TRBJ1-3; unclear D gene. The CDR3 loop spans 14 amino acids. V dropped 6 bases and J dropped 2 bases, with 14 bases sitting between them. CDR1 is DFQATT and CDR2 is SNEGSKA in the germline V gene (reference sequence).